This T cell receptor beta chain appears in the sequencing data of a study of cytotoxic CD8 clonotypes in ibrutinib-treated CLL. Study-wide background: Per sample, productive templates averaged approximately 260,000 and productive rearrangements averaged roughly 91,000. Study-wide results and caveats: Pretreatment clonality was elevated relative to age-matched healthy donors and paralleled circulating CD8+ T-cell counts. Clonality increased at ibrutinib response, then returned toward baseline at progression. Among the clonotypes, public ones were uncommon and contracted or held stable on treatment.

Germline CDR1 and CDR2: SGDLS and YYNGEE. Trimming cost V 4 bases and J 1 base, with 18 bases left between them. This CDR3 is built from 16 residues. Clones were sequenced by immunoSEQ multiplex PCR, and TCRdb holds only the in-frame ones, with some missing. The sample records about 330,000 clones, over 55% being singletons. Worth noting for this clone: Its cognate antigen is unknown.

Sequenced here: PBMCs, sampled after 36 months of ibrutinib treatment. The clonotype was recovered from a human donor with chronic lymphocytic leukemia. The chain links TRBV9 to TRBJ2-7, with D possibly called TRBD1 or TRBD2 (6 bases each). The CDR3 reads CASSPGGRGYSYEQYF. CDR3 bases: TGTGCCAGCAGCCCCGGGGGCAGGGGATATTCCTACGAGCAGTACTTC.